This is a list of T cell receptor beta chains from one sample in a study of blood T cell repertoires in COVID-19. Produced via immunoSEQ multiplex PCR; TCRdb's table is partial and in-frame only. The table lists more than 30,000 clones, more than 85% of them singletons, with 25% in the top ten. Sample: peripheral blood. These receptors were obtained from a woman aged 80 or older with active or convalescent COVID-19. Both conserved end residues are part of each CDR3. D genes are given only for firm matches. Part of the rows lack a size; the others show once, few, many or a class for expanded clones.

cdr3_length	clone_size	v_call	d_call	j_call	cdr3_nt	cdr3_aa
15	.	TRBV10-3	TRBD1	TRBJ1-1	TGTGCCATCAGATCTGGACAGGGCCAAAACACTGAAGCTTTCTTT	CAIRSGQGQNTEAFF
14	.	TRBV6-5	.	TRBJ1-1	TGTGCCAGCAGTAAACAGGGCGCTGGCACTGAAGCTTTCTTT	CASSKQGAGTEAFF
15	.	TRBV3-1/TRBV3-2	TRBD1	TRBJ1-1	TGTGCCAGCAGCCAAGATTACAGGGGGAACACTGAAGCTTTCTTT	CASSQDYRGNTEAFF
13	.	TRBV6-5	TRBD1	TRBJ2-7	TGTGCCAGCAGAGCCCGACAGGGTTGGGAGCAGTACTTC	CASRARQGWEQYF
13	.	TRBV12-3/TRBV12-4	TRBD1	TRBJ2-3	TGTGCCAGCAGTGGACAGGGAATAGATACGCAGTATTTT	CASSGQGIDTQYF
14	.	TRBV6-1	.	TRBJ1-2	TGTGCCAGCAGTGAGGAGACCTCAAGAAGAGGCTACACCTTC	CASSEETSRRGYTF
14	once	TRBV27	.	TRBJ1-1	TGTGCCAGCAGTTTAAGGGGTGGGAACACTGAAGCTTTCTTT	CASSLRGGNTEAFF
14	.	TRBV9	.	TRBJ1-3	TGTGCCAGCAGCTCCAACAGGGTTGCAAACACCATATATTTT	CASSSNRVANTIYF
15	.	TRBV5-1	.	TRBJ1-2	TGCGCCAGCAGCTTGGGTCTGGTCACGGGCTATGGCTACACCTTC	CASSLGLVTGYGYTF
16	.	TRBV18	TRBD1	TRBJ1-2	TGTGCCAGCTCACCGGGTCTGGGACAGGTCTCGGGTGGCTACACCTTC	CASSPGLGQVSGGYTF
13	.	TRBV19	TRBD1	TRBJ2-7	TGTGCCAGTAGTATCGGGACAGGCTACGAGCAGTACTTC	CASSIGTGYEQYF
13	.	TRBV29-1	.	TRBJ1-2	TGCAGCGCCAACAGGGAAACTAACTATGGCTACACCTTC	CSANRETNYGYTF
15	.	TRBV3-1/TRBV3-2	.	TRBJ1-6	TGTGCCAGCAGCCAAGGGGCCCGATTCAATTCACCCCTCCACTTT	CASSQGARFNSPLHF
14	.	TRBV27	TRBD1	TRBJ1-2	TGTGCCAGCAGTGATCAGGGACAGGGCTATGGCTACACCTTC	CASSDQGQGYGYTF
13	once	TRBV5-1	TRBD1	TRBJ2-7	TGCGCCAGCAGCTTGGGGACAGGGTACGAGCAGTACTTC	CASSLGTGYEQYF
16	.	TRBV7-2	TRBD2	TRBJ2-3	TGTGCCAGCAGCTTAGAACTAGCGGGGGGCACAGATACGCAGTATTTT	CASSLELAGGTDTQYF
15	.	TRBV6-6	TRBD2	TRBJ2-1	TGTGCCAGCAGTAACCTAGCGGACTCCTACAATGAGCAGTTCTTC	CASSNLADSYNEQFF
13	once	TRBV23-1	.	TRBJ1-2	TGCGCCAGCAGTCAATCCCAACTCAATGGCTACACCTTC	CASSQSQLNGYTF
15	.	TRBV5-1	.	TRBJ2-4	TGCGCCAGCAGCTTGGATGTGGTGCGGAAAAACATTCAGTACTTC	CASSLDVVRKNIQYF
15	.	TRBV3-1/TRBV3-2	.	TRBJ1-1	TGTGCCAGCAGCCAGGGATTGGGGGCCGGCACTGAAGCTTTCTTT	CASSQGLGAGTEAFF
14	once	TRBV19	.	TRBJ1-3	TGTGCCAGTAGTATTTCGGTTTTTGGAAACACCATATATTTT	CASSISVFGNTIYF
15	.	TRBV7-9	.	TRBJ2-1	TGTGCCAGCAGATTTGGACAGAGCTCCTACAATGAGCAGTTCTTC	CASRFGQSSYNEQFF
14	.	TRBV29-1	TRBD2	TRBJ2-2	TGCAGCGGTTCCCCTAGCGGGGGTTTGGGGGAGCTGTTTTTT	CSGSPSGGLGELFF
14	few	TRBV6-5	TRBD1	TRBJ2-1	TGTGCCAGCAGTACGGACAGGGGGGCGAGGGAGCAGTTCTTC	CASSTDRGAREQFF
15	.	TRBV6-4	TRBD1	TRBJ2-3	TGTGCCAGCAGTGCCGGGACAGGGGCGTCAGATACGCAGTATTTT	CASSAGTGASDTQYF
14	.	TRBV6-1	.	TRBJ1-2	TGTGCCAGCAGTGAAGGTGGGGCTCTCTATGGCTACACCTTC	CASSEGGALYGYTF
12	few	TRBV3-1/TRBV3-2	.	TRBJ2-7	TGTGCCAGCAGCCAAGGAACGGGCGAGCAGTACTTC	CASSQGTGEQYF
11	.	TRBV2	.	TRBJ2-2	TGTGCCAGCAGTGTAACCGGGGAGCTGTTTTTT	CASSVTGELFF